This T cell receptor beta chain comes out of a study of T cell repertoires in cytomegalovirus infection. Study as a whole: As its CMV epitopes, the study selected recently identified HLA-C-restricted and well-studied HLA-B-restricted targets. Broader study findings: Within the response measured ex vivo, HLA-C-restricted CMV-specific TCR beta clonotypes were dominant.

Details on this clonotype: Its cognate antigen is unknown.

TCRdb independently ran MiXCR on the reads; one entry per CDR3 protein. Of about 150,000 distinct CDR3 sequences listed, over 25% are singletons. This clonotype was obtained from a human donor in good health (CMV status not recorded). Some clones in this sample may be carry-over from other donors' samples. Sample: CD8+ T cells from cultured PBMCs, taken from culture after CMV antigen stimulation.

CDR3 nucleotide sequence: TGTGCCAGCAGAGGGCAGGGTTTGGAGAACATTCAGTACTTC. Translated, it gives CASRGQGLENIQYF. The chain is built from TRBV5-4 and TRBJ2-4; D may be TRBD1 (5 bases). CDR3 length: 14 amino acids. V lost 5 bases to trimming and J lost 7 bases, with 16 bases between them. Germline V gene data show CDR1 as SGHNT and CDR2 as YYREEE (reference sequence).